These 18 T cell receptor beta chains share one sample of origin, sequenced in a study of Graves' ophthalmopathy and Graves' hyperthyroidism. Amplifying from RNA transcripts, the study obtained TCR beta CDR3 regions. The first round was an RT-PCR with HTBI primers, and the second round was a multiplex PCR. TCRdb independently ran MiXCR on the multiplex PCR reads; one entry per CDR3 protein. The sample includes 680,000 or so distinct CDR3 sequences, 22% of them seen just once. Sequencing input: peripheral blood. Receptors originate from a woman younger than 30 with stable Graves' hyperthyroidism. Some clones in this sample may be carry-over from other donors' samples.

This clonotype has at least ten counts. The chain combines TRBV19 with TRBJ1-5; a weak D match, TRBD1 (5 bases). Trimming removed 6 bases at V and 5 bases at J, with 20 bases between. Per the germline V gene, CDR1 is LNHDA and CDR2 is SQIVND (reference sequence). The CDR3 runs 16 residues. CDR3 protein: CASRRGGDMGDQPQHF. Written as DNA, the CDR3 is TGTGCCAGTAGACGTGGAGGGGATATGGGCGATCAGCCCCAGCATTTT.

This clonotype was counted at least ten times. The V gene is TRBV5-1, the J gene TRBJ1-2, with D perhaps TRBD1 (5 bases). Trimming took off 0 bases at V and 3 bases at J, with 15 bases between the two ends. This CDR3 is 16 amino acids long. Germline V gene sequence: CDR1 SGHRS, CDR2 YFSETQ. The CDR3 nucleotides read TGCGCCAGCAGCTTGGGAGGGCGAAGGGACGACTATGGCTACACCTTC. Translation gives CASSLGGRRDDYGYTF.

This clonotype was detected ten times or more. V usage is TRBV29-1 and J usage is TRBJ2-7; D perhaps matches TRBD1 (5 bases). The V gene's germline CDR1 is SQVTM and CDR2 ANQGSEA. This CDR3 spans 12 amino acids. The V gene lost 4 bases and the J gene lost 3 bases, with 10 bases spanning the gap. This CDR3 is CSVVGDIYEQYF. The DNA of the CDR3 is TGCAGCGTTGTAGGGGATATCTACGAGCAGTACTTC.

The sample holds a few counts of this clonotype. The chain uses TRBV5-1 and TRBJ2-7; D unclear. The CDR3 loop spans 16 amino acids. The V gene's germline CDR1 is SGHRS and CDR2 YFSETQ. Trimming removed 2 bases at V and 0 bases at J, with 15 bases between. CDR3 coding DNA: TGCGCCAGCAGCTTCGACCCCAGCAAAAGCTCCTACGAGCAGTACTTC. This gives the protein CASSFDPSKSSYEQYF.

This clonotype was detected many times. The chain joins TRBV20-1 to TRBJ1-2; 8 nucleotides match TRBD1. CDR1 is DFQATT and CDR2 is SNEGSKA in the germline V gene (reference sequence). V shed 4 bases, J shed 4 bases, and the junction held 5 bases outside the gene matches. This CDR3 is built from 13 residues. The DNA for the CDR3 is TGCAGTGCTAAACAGGGGGTAGGCTATGGCTACACCTTC. Translation gives CSAKQGVGYGYTF.

This clonotype turned up a few times. A much larger clone differs from this one at a single base, so this may be a read error. The chain joins TRBV28 to TRBJ1-1, with D possibly being TRBD1 (5 bases). The CDR3 consists of 14 residues. Trimming pared 1 base from V and 6 bases from J, leaving 12 bases between. Germline assignment: CDR1 MDHEN and CDR2 SYDVKM. The CDR3 nucleotides are TGTGCCAGCAGTTTATCAACGGGGCGCTCTGAAGCTTTCTTT. It specifies CASSLSTGRSEAFF.

This clonotype was observed many times. V and J are TRBV6-2 or TRBV6-3 and TRBJ1-2; D not resolved. V was clipped by 2 bases and J by 2 bases, with 9 bases between them. The CDR3 totals 14 residues. Germline values: CDR1 MNHEY, CDR2 SVGEGT. CDR3 bases: TGTGCCAGCAGTTACCCCGGTATCAACTATGGCTACACCTTC. It codes for CASSYPGINYGYTF.

The sample holds many counts of this clonotype. The chain combines TRBV6-1 with TRBJ2-5, with TRBD2 as a possible D gene (5 bases). This CDR3 has 12 amino acids. V dropped 5 bases and J dropped 5 bases, with 9 bases sitting between them. CDR1 and CDR2 (germline): MNHNS, SASEGT. The DNA of the CDR3 is TGTGCCAGCAGTTCCCTAGCCGAGACCCAGTACTTC. Protein product: CASSSLAETQYF.

The chain couples TRBV20-1 to TRBJ2-2; D is unclear. V lost 0 bases to trimming and J lost 1 base, with 15 bases between them. Germline CDR1 DFQATT, CDR2 SNEGSKA (reference sequence). CDR3 length: 17 amino acids. CDR3 sequence reads: CSAREILRTLNTGELFF. The DNA of the CDR3 is TGCAGTGCTAGAGAAATTCTGCGTACCTTGAACACCGGGGAGCTGTTTTTT.

This clonotype was counted ten times or more. The chain combines TRBV6-5 with TRBJ1-6; TRBD1 might be the D (5 bases). The CDR3 consists of 18 residues. Germline-derived CDR1 and CDR2 are MNHEY and SVGAGI. V was pared by 0 bases and J by 3 bases, with 15 bases between. Written as DNA, the CDR3 is TGTGCCAGCAGTTACTCCCCGGGGGGGATTAACTATAATTCACCCCTCCACTTT. Protein: CASSYSPGGINYNSPLHF.

This clonotype was counted a few times. This chain uses TRBV28 with TRBJ2-2; 7 bases agree with TRBD1. The CDR3 is 16 residues long. CDR1 MDHEN and CDR2 SYDVKM come from the germline V gene. V was pared by 1 base and J by 3 bases, with 5 bases of the junction left unmatched. CDR3 sequence: CASSLSSGGDTGELFF. The CDR3 DNA follows: TGTGCCAGCAGTTTATCATCAGGGGGAGACACCGGGGAGCTGTTTTTT.

This clonotype came up many times. The chain carries TRBV6-1 and TRBJ2-5, with D maybe TRBD2 (7 bases). Germline V gene lookup returns CDR1 MNHNS and CDR2 SASEGT. The CDR3 extends over 17 amino acids. The V and J ends lost 6 bases and 5 bases respectively, with 25 bases between them. CDR3 nucleotide sequence: TGTGCCAGCAGGACCTGGGGGCGGGGGTCCCCCCGGGAGACCCAGTACTTC. This codes for CASRTWGRGSPRETQYF.

This clonotype was detected many times. This chain joins TRBV12-3 or TRBV12-4 and TRBJ1-2, with TRBD1 as a possible D gene (6 bases). The CDR3 runs to 13 residues. V was trimmed by 4 bases and J by 5 bases, leaving 11 bases between them. In DNA, the CDR3 is TGTGCCAGCAGTTACTCGGACAGTTATGGCTACACCTTC. The encoded protein is CASSYSDSYGYTF.

This chain connects TRBV19 to TRBJ1-2, with a possible D match to TRBD1 (6 bases). This CDR3 contains 15 residues. CDR1 is LNHDA, CDR2 SQIVND, per germline (reference sequence). Trimming shortened V by 5 bases and J by 8 bases, and 21 bases separated the two germline ends. CDR3 coding DNA: TGTGCCAGTAGTCCCGGCCTCGGGACATTTTACGGCTACACCTTC. Residues: CASSPGLGTFYGYTF.

This clonotype was detected only a few times. J is TRBJ1-6 and V is TRBV13, with a possible D match to TRBD1 (6 bases). The V end lost 5 bases, the J end lost 7 bases, and 15 bases lay between the germline ends. The CDR3 loop spans 15 amino acids. Germline loops: CDR1 PRHDT, CDR2 FYEKMQ (reference sequence). The CDR3 sequence: CASSIKQGLNSPLHF. CDR3 in DNA: TGTGCCAGCAGCATAAAACAGGGACTAAATTCACCCCTCCACTTT.

In DNA form, the CDR3 reads TGTGCCAGCAGCTTAGGGCGGACAAGGGGCGCCGGAGAGACCCAGTACTTC. Protein: CASSLGRTRGAGETQYF. The J gene is TRBJ2-5, the V gene TRBV7-2, with D tentatively TRBD1 (5 bases). This CDR3 is built from 17 residues. CDR1 and CDR2 (germline): SGHTA, FQGNSA. The V end lost 1 base, the J end lost 4 bases, and 19 bases lay between the germline ends.

This clonotype came up many times. The chain's CDR3 is CATSRGGRGSQPQHF. For the CDR3, the DNA is TGTGCCACCAGCAGAGGGGGGCGAGGTAGTCAGCCCCAGCATTTT. The rearrangement joins TRBV15 to TRBJ1-5; a possible D gene is TRBD1 (6 bases). CDR3 length equals 15 residues. Per germline, CDR1 LNHNV and CDR2 YYDKDF (reference sequence). The V end was cut by 1 base, the J end by 6 bases, with 13 bases between.

This clonotype was picked up many times. The chain couples TRBV19 to TRBJ2-7, with D possibly TRBD1 on 6 matching bases. The CDR3 spans 14 residues. Germline CDR1 is LNHDA and CDR2 is SQIVND (reference sequence). The V end was cut by 4 bases, the J end by 0 bases, with 10 bases between. As DNA, the CDR3 is TGTGCCAGTAGTAGGACAGACAGCTCCTACGAGCAGTACTTC. This gives the protein CASSRTDSSYEQYF.